Following are 21 T cell receptor beta chains from one sample sequenced in a study of cytomegalovirus exposure and HLA in healthy donors. Researchers ran the PCR with 60 Vbeta and 13 Jbeta primers. Generated by immunoSEQ multiplex PCR, the TCRdb table keeps only in-frame clones and is missing some. Among about 130,000 clones listed, over 75% were seen once. The sequencing sample was made of PBMCs. Receptor source: a male donor in good health and CMV-seropositive.

The genes are TRBV2 and TRBJ1-5; D uncertain. CDR3 length: 13 residues. CDR1 is SNHLY, CDR2 FYNNEI, per germline. Trimming took off 4 bases at V and 4 bases at J, with 8 bases between the two ends. As DNA, the CDR3 is TGTGCCAGCAGTGCTCCCTTAAATCAGCCCCAGCATTTT. This codes for CASSAPLNQPQHF.

V gene TRBV28 combines with J gene TRBJ1-5, with no clear D. The ends were cut back, 8 bases at V and 4 bases at J, with 18 bases in the middle. This CDR3 is built from 15 residues. Germline V gene lookup returns CDR1 MDHEN and CDR2 SYDVKM. CDR3 loop: CASERVKRTNQPQHF. The CDR3 coding sequence is TGTGCCAGCGAGCGTGTCAAGAGGACTAATCAGCCCCAGCATTTT.

On this clone: The identical CDR3 is also encoded by other nucleotide sequences in the sample. The chain combines TRBV5-1 with TRBJ2-5, with 11 bases that match TRBD2. CDR1 and CDR2 (germline): SGHRS, YFSETQ. The CDR3 length is 16 residues. V gave up 0 bases and J gave up 2 bases; unmatched junction bases: 3. CDR3 residues: CASSLVLAGGQETQYF. The CDR3 DNA is TGCGCCAGCAGCTTGGTCCTAGCGGGGGGACAAGAGACCCAGTACTTC.

This clone showed up just once. The V gene is TRBV4-1, the J gene TRBJ1-5; no reliable D call. The CDR3 consists of 15 residues. Germline loops: CDR1 MGHRA, CDR2 YSYEKL. V was cut by 0 bases and J by 2 bases, with 8 bases left in between. The CDR3 region is CASSQDDGGNQPQHF. The CDR3 coding sequence is TGCGCCAGCAGCCAAGATGACGGGGGCAATCAGCCCCAGCATTTT.

V gene TRBV5-5 combines with J gene TRBJ2-7; 8 bases agree with TRBD2. V shed 2 bases, J shed 3 bases, and the junction held 4 bases outside the gene matches. This CDR3 contains 14 residues. Germline values: CDR1 SGHKS, CDR2 YYEKEE (reference sequence). In DNA form, the CDR3 reads TGTGCCAGCAGCTTTATAGCGGGGCACTACGAGCAGTACTTC. Encoded protein: CASSFIAGHYEQYF. Variable domain in full (rest from reference TRBV5-5 and TRBJ2-7): DAGVTQSPTHLIKTRGQQVTLRCSPISGHKSVSWYQQVLGQGPQFIFQYYEKEERGRGNFPDRFSARQFPNYSSELNVNALLLGDSALYLCASSFIAGHYEQYFGPGTRLTVT.

This sequence joins TRBV6-4 and TRBJ1-1; no definite D call. The CDR3 has 14 residues. V was pared by 3 bases and J by 6 bases, with 14 bases between. CDR1 is MRHNA, CDR2 SNTAGT, per germline. CDR3 bases: TGTGCCAGCAGTGAAGTACCAGGACTCCCTGAAGCTTTCTTT. Its protein product is CASSEVPGLPEAFF.

The CDR3 DNA is TGCAGCGTTGCCGCGCGGGGTACCACTGAAGCTTTCTTT. Protein: CSVAARGTTEAFF. The V call is TRBV29-1, the J call TRBJ1-1; the D is unclear. Trimming removed 4 bases at V and 4 bases at J, with 13 bases between. This CDR3 spans 13 amino acids. From germline, CDR1 is SQVTM and CDR2 ANQGSEA. Complete variable domain (other parts from reference TRBV29-1 and TRBJ1-1): SAVISQKPSRDICQRGTSLTIQCQVDSQVTMMFWYRQQPGQSLTLIATANQGSEATYESGFVIDKFPISRPNLTFSTLTVSNMSPEDSSIYLCSVAARGTTEAFFGQGTRLTVV.

This clone has more than one count but fewer than ten. CDR3 residues: CASSRVGGTDTQYF. The CDR3, as DNA: TGTGCCAGCAGTCGCGTCGGGGGTACAGATACGCAGTATTTT. The rearrangement joins TRBV27 to TRBJ2-3, with a weak D call TRBD2 (6 bases). V lost 5 bases and J lost 3, with 12 bases in between. CDR3 size: 14 residues. CDR1 and CDR2 (germline): MNHEY, SMNVEV (reference sequence).

The chain is built from TRBV6-1 and TRBJ1-5; D gene ambiguous. The CDR3 is made up of 13 amino acids. Germline CDR1 and CDR2: MNHNS and SASEGT. Trimming took off 6 bases at V and 3 bases at J, with 9 bases between the two ends. The CDR3 region is CASRPQLNQPQHF. CDR3 nucleotides: TGTGCCAGCAGACCACAGCTCAATCAGCCCCAGCATTTT.

V gene TRBV25-1 combines with J gene TRBJ2-3; 7 bases fit TRBD2. Trimming at V came to 2 bases and at J to 3 bases, leaving 8 bases not matched to a gene. CDR3 length: 16 amino acids. Germline CDR1 and CDR2: MGHDK and SYGVNS. CDR3 sequence: CASSEARGLGTDTQYF. The CDR3 DNA follows: TGTGCCAGCAGTGAAGCAAGAGGACTAGGAACAGATACGCAGTATTTT. Full variable domain (rest looked up from reference TRBV25-1 and TRBJ2-3): EADIYQTPRYLVIGTGKKITLECSQTMGHDKMYWYQQDPGMELHLIHYSYGVNSTEKGDLSSESTVSRIRTEHFPLTLESARPSHTSQYLCASSEARGLGTDTQYFGPGTRLTVL.

The CDR3 coding sequence is TGTGCCAGCAGACGTTTCGGTAATGAGCAGTTCTTC. Translation: CASRRFGNEQFF. The V gene is TRBV28, the J gene TRBJ2-1; D is ambiguous. CDR3 length equals 12 residues. Trimming stripped 6 bases from V and 7 bases from J, with 10 bases between. From germline, CDR1 is MDHEN and CDR2 SYDVKM.

The rearrangement uses TRBV30 and TRBJ1-1, with 7 bases that match TRBD1. Germline-derived CDR1 and CDR2 are GTSNPN and SVGIG (reference sequence). There are 13 residues in the CDR3. V was clipped by 8 bases and J by 4 bases; unmatched bases: 10. CDR3 nucleotide sequence: TGTGCCCAAACACAACAGGGGACCACTGAAGCTTTCTTT. Translated: CAQTQQGTTEAFF.

The rearrangement uses TRBV7-9 and TRBJ1-3; the D is unclear. Germline CDR1 is SEHNR and CDR2 is FQNEAQ (reference sequence). The CDR3 has 14 amino acids. The V and J ends lost 1 base and 2 bases respectively, with 6 bases between them. CDR3 bases: TGTGCCAGCAGCTTAGGGCAGGCTGGAAACACCATATATTTT. This translates into CASSLGQAGNTIYF.

J is TRBJ2-3 and V is TRBV30, with a possible D match to TRBD1 (6 bases). V dropped 2 bases and J dropped 6 bases, with 6 bases sitting between them. The CDR3 consists of 11 residues. Looked up from germline, CDR1 is GTSNPN and CDR2 is SVGIG (reference sequence). CDR3 nucleotide sequence: TGTGCCTGGAGTCAGGGGGATACGCAGTATTTT. It translates to CAWSQGDTQYF. Using reference TRBV30 and TRBJ2-3 for the parts outside the CDR3, the full variable domain is SQTIHQWPATLVQPVGSPLSLECTVEGTSNPNLYWYRQAAGRGLQLLFYSVGIGQISSEVPQNLSASRPQDRQFILSSKKLLLSDSGFYLCAWSQGDTQYFGPGTRLTVL.

The gene calls are TRBV5-6 and TRBJ1-2; possible D gene TRBD1, 6 bases. Per the germline V gene, CDR1 is SGHDT and CDR2 is YYEEEE. The CDR3 runs 15 residues. The V end was cut by 4 bases, the J end by 7 bases, with 20 bases between. DNA for the CDR3: TGTGCCAGCAGCCTCCCGGGACGGGACATTTTTGGCTACACCTTC. It is translated as CASSLPGRDIFGYTF. Combining the CDR3 with reference TRBV5-6 and TRBJ1-2 gives the whole variable domain DAGVTQSPTHLIKTRGQQVTLRCSPKSGHDTVSWYQQALGQGPQFIFQYYEEEERQRGNFPDRFSGHQFPNYSSELNVNALLLGDSALYLCASSLPGRDIFGYTFGSGTRLTVV.

The J gene is TRBJ1-1, the V gene TRBV2, with D perhaps matching TRBD1 (5 bases). CDR1 SNHLY and CDR2 FYNNEI come from the germline V gene. Trimming stripped 10 bases from V and 5 bases from J, with 17 bases between. The CDR3 runs 13 residues. CDR3 protein: CAILREVATEAFF. The CDR3 DNA sequence: TGTGCCATACTCAGGGAGGTTGCAACTGAAGCTTTCTTT.

The rearrangement links TRBV6-5 to TRBJ2-3, with a possible D match to TRBD1 (6 bases). V lost 6 bases and J 6 bases, leaving 7 bases between the germline ends. The CDR3 covers 11 residues. Germline values: CDR1 MNHEY, CDR2 SVGAGI. Written as DNA, the CDR3 is TGTGCCAGCAGGCAGGGGGATACGCAGTATTTT. It translates to CASRQGDTQYF.

This chain uses TRBV6-5 with TRBJ1-2; no firm D call. The CDR3 extends over 13 amino acids. V lost 11 bases, J lost 0 bases, and 13 bases lay in between. The germline CDR1 and CDR2 sequences are MNHEY and SVGAGI. CDR3: CAAVRGTNYGYTF. The CDR3 DNA is TGTGCCGCTGTGCGGGGTACTAACTATGGCTACACCTTC.

The chain carries TRBV10-3 and TRBJ2-7; 10 bases agree with TRBD1. CDR3 length: 17 residues. V lost 5 bases to trimming and J lost 4 bases; unmatched junction nucleotides: 14. CDR1 is ENHRY and CDR2 is SYGVKD in the germline V gene. The CDR3 loop reads CAISTGTGALGPYEQYF. The CDR3 nucleotides are TGTGCCATCAGTACCGGGACAGGGGCCTTGGGGCCTTACGAGCAGTACTTC.

The chain combines TRBV5-4 with TRBJ2-1; D gene unclear. Trimming stripped 6 bases from V and 0 bases from J, with 13 bases between. The CDR3 sequence is 15 residues long. Germline assignment: CDR1 SGHNT and CDR2 YYREEE (reference sequence). The CDR3 region has the DNA TGTGCCAGCACTCTGACAAGCAGCTCCTACAATGAGCAGTTCTTC. This sequence encodes CASTLTSSSYNEQFF.

The V and J genes are TRBV6-6 and TRBJ1-5, with D perhaps TRBD1 (5 bases). Per germline, CDR1 MNHNY and CDR2 SVGAGI (reference sequence). Deletions cut 7 bases from V and 5 bases from J, with 9 bases between. The CDR3 is 12 amino acids. This CDR3 reads CASKGPDQPQHF. CDR3 nucleotide sequence: TGTGCCAGCAAGGGGCCAGATCAGCCCCAGCATTTT.